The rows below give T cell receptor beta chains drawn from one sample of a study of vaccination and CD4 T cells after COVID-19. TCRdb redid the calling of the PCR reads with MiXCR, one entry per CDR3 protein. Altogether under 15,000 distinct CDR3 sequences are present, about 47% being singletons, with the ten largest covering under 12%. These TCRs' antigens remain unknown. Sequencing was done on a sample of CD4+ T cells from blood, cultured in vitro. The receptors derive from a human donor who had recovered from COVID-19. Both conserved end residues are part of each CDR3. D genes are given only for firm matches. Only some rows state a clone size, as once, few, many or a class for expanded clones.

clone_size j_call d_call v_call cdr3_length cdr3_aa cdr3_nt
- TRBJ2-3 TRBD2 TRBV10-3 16 CAISESGTSGSDTQYF TGTGCCATCAGTGAGTCCGGGACTAGCGGCTCAGATACGCAGTATTTT
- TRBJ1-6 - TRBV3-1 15 CASSPRDLYNSPLHF TGTGCCAGCAGCCCCAGAGACCTTTATAATTCACCCCTCCACTTT
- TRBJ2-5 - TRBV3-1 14 CASSLQTVRETQYF TGTGCCAGCAGCCTACAAACCGTCCGGGAGACCCAGTACTTC
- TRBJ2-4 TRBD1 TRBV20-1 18 CSARSYGTGAIAKNIQYF TGCAGTGCTAGGTCGTACGGGACAGGGGCCATAGCCAAAAACATTCAGTACTTC
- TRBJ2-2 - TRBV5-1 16 CASSLATASNTGELFF TGCGCCAGCAGCTTGGCGACCGCCTCTAACACCGGGGAGCTGTTTTTT
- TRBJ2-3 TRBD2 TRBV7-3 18 CASSLRGGLALSTDTQYF TGTGCCAGCAGCTTAAGGGGCGGACTAGCGCTAAGCACAGATACGCAGTATTTT
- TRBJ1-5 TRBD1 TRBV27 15 CASRVQGASNQPQHF TGTGCCAGCAGAGTACAGGGGGCTAGCAATCAGCCCCAGCATTTT
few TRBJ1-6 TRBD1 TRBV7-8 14 CASSRQGGNSPLHF TGTGCCAGCAGTCGACAGGGCGGTAATTCACCCCTCCACTTT
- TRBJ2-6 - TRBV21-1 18 CASTSTQRQGTGANVLTF TGTGCCAGCACCTCGACGCAGAGACAGGGGACTGGGGCCAACGTCCTGACTTTC
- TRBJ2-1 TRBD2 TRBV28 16 CASSSIAGGNYNEQFF TGTGCCAGCAGTTCAATAGCGGGAGGTAACTACAATGAGCAGTTCTTC
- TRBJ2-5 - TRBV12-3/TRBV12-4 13 CASSIRSQETQYF TGTGCCAGCAGTATTCGGAGTCAAGAGACCCAGTACTTC
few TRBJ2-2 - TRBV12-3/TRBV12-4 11 CASSYTGELFF TGTGCCAGCAGTTACACCGGGGAGCTGTTTTTT
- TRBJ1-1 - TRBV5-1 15 CASSLRSTGNTEAFF TGCGCCAGCAGCTTGAGGAGTACAGGGAACACTGAAGCTTTCTTT
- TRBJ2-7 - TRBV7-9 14 CASSSAGNAITQYF TGTGCCAGCAGCTCAGCCGGGAACGCAATTACCCAGTACTTC
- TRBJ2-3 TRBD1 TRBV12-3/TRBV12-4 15 CASNEWDRAKDTRYF TGTGCCAGCAATGAGTGGGACAGGGCAAAAGATACGCGGTATTTT
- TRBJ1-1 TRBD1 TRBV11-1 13 CASSWDRGAEAFF TGTGCCAGCAGTTGGGACAGGGGGGCTGAAGCTTTCTTT
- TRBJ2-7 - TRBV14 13 CASSQDGVTWQYF TGTGCCAGCAGCCAAGATGGGGTAACGTGGCAGTACTTC
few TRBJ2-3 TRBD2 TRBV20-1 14 CSARKGLGTDTQYF TGCAGTGCTAGAAAGGGACTAGGGACAGATACGCAGTATTTT
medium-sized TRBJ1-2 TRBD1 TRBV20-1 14 CSARRSGTDYGYTF TGCAGTGCTAGACGATCCGGGACAGACTATGGCTACACCTTC
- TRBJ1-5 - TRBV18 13 CASSPGLHQPQHF TGTGCCAGCTCACCAGGGCTTCATCAGCCCCAGCATTTT
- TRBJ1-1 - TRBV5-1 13 CASSPDSHTEAFF TGCGCCAGCAGCCCCGACTCCCACACTGAAGCTTTCTTT
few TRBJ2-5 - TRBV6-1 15 CASSGSFNKAETQYF TGTGCCAGCAGTGGTAGTTTTAACAAGGCAGAGACCCAGTACTTC
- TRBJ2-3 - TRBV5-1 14 CASSLGGQTDTQYF TGCGCCAGCAGCTTGGGGGGACAAACAGATACGCAGTATTTT
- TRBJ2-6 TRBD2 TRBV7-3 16 CASSLSAGAGANVLTF TGTGCCAGCAGCTTATCGGCGGGAGCTGGGGCCAACGTCCTGACTTTC
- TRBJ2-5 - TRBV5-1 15 CASSLWFAQQETQYF TGCGCCAGCAGCTTGTGGTTTGCGCAACAAGAGACCCAGTACTTC
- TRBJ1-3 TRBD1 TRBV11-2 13 CASSPDREATIYF TGTGCCAGCAGCCCCGACAGGGAGGCCACCATATATTTT
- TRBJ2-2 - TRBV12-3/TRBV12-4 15 CASSFSLQSTGELFF TGTGCCAGCAGTTTCTCGCTACAATCCACCGGGGAGCTGTTTTTT
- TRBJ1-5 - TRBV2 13 CASRIDTRSPQHF TGTGCCAGCAGGATCGACACCCGATCGCCCCAGCATTTT
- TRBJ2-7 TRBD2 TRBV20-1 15 CSAFLPTSGAYEQYF TGCAGTGCTTTTCTTCCCACTAGCGGGGCCTACGAGCAGTACTTC
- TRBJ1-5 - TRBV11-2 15 CASSLDGVGNQPQHF TGTGCCAGCAGCTTAGATGGGGTAGGCAATCAGCCCCAGCATTTT
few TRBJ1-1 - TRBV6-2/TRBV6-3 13 CASSYGRVTEAFF TGTGCCAGCAGCTACGGTCGGGTCACTGAAGCTTTCTTT
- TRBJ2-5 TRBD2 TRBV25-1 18 CASSFHHPWGRARETQYF TGTGCCAGCAGTTTCCATCACCCTTGGGGGAGGGCCAGGGAGACCCAGTACTTC
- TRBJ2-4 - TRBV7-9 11 CASSREDIQYF TGTGCCAGCAGCCGAGAAGACATTCAGTACTTC
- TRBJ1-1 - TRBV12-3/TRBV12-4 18 CASRPYIIGAVRNTEAFF TGTGCCAGCAGGCCTTACATAATAGGAGCGGTAAGGAACACTGAAGCTTTCTTT
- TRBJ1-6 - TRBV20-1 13 CSASTERDSPLHF TGCAGTGCCTCGACAGAAAGGGATTCACCCCTCCACTTT
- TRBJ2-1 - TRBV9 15 CASSVTGSSYNEQFF TGTGCCAGCAGCGTTACAGGGAGCTCCTACAATGAGCAGTTCTTC